What follows is one TCR beta chain and its context. Its antigen is still unknown. The data were obtained in a study of OX40 agonist ivuxolimab in advanced cancers. On the study more broadly: Patients were given ivuxolimab, an antibody that agonizes OX40 (CD134). Overall study results and limits: Patients who responded partially at 0.1-3.0 mg/kg showed clonal expansion ranking among the lowest.

The germline V gene encodes CDR1 SEHNR and CDR2 FQNEAQ (reference sequence). The CDR3 loop spans 14 amino acids. V dropped 4 bases and J dropped 4; count of bases not matched to a gene: 5. The repertoire was sequenced with immunoSEQ multiplex PCR; TCRdb's copy has only in-frame clones and lacks some. This sample has around 66,000 clones, with around 84% found just once. The V call is TRBV7-9, the J call TRBJ2-3; 7 bases map to TRBD2. The TCR comes from an adult with an advanced solid tumor such as melanoma, head and neck, liver or kidney cancer. The material sequenced was CD4+ or CD8+ T cells sorted from blood, taken in a trial of the OX40 agonist ivuxolimab. This CDR3 reads CASSSGLVSDTQYF. The CDR3 DNA reads TGTGCCAGCAGCTCAGGACTAGTCTCAGATACGCAGTATTTT.